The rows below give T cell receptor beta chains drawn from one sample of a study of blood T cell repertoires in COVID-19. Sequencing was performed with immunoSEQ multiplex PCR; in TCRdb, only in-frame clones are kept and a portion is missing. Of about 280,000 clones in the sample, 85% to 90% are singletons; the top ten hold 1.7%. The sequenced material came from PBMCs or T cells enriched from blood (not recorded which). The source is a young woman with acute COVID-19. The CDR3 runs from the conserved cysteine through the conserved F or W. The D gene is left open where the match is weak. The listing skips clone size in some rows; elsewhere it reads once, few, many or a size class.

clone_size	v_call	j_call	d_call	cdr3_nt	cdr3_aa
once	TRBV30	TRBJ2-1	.	TGTGCCTGGAGTGTACGGGACTCCTACAATGAGCAGTTCTTC	CAWSVRDSYNEQFF
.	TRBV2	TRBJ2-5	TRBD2	TGTGCCAGCAGAAAGGGACTAGCGGGTCAAGAGACCCAGTACTTC	CASRKGLAGQETQYF
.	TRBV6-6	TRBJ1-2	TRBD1	TGTGCCAGCAGTTACTCGCCTGACAGGGGTCATGGCTACACCTTC	CASSYSPDRGHGYTF
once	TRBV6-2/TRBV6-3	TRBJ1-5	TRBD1	TGTGCCAGCAGTTACTCCGGACAGGGAGGGCAGCCCCAGCATTTT	CASSYSGQGGQPQHF
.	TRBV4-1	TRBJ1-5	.	TGCGCCAGCAGCCAAGTCGGGGTTAACCAGCCCCAGCATTTT	CASSQVGVNQPQHF
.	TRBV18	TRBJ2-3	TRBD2	TGTGCCAGCTCACCACGGACTAGCGGGAGTCCGGCAGATACGCAGTATTTT	CASSPRTSGSPADTQYF
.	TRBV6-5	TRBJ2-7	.	TGTGCCAGCAGCCCCGCCCTTGGGGGGAGGGAGCAGTACTTC	CASSPALGGREQYF
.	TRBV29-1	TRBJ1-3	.	TGCAGCGTGACAGCCGGAAACACCATATATTTT	CSVTAGNTIYF
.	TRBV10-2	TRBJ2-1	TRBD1	TGCGCCAGCAGGGACGGACAGGTTTCCTACAATGAGCAGTTCTTC	CASRDGQVSYNEQFF
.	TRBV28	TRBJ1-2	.	TGTGCCAGCAGTTTGAGCGGCGGACGCACCTTC	CASSLSGGRTF
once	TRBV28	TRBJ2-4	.	TGTGCCAGCAGTTCGCCCCGGGGAGCCAAAAACATTCAGTACTTC	CASSSPRGAKNIQYF
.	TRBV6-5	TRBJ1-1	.	TGTGCCAGCAGGAAACAGTTGGGCAGCACTGAAGCTTTCTTT	CASRKQLGSTEAFF
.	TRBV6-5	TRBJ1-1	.	TGTGCCAGCAGTTCTATTCACAGGGAGGGCACTGAAGCTTTCTTT	CASSSIHREGTEAFF
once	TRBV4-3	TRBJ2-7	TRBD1	TGCGCCAGCAGCCAAGACCGGGCAGGGGGCATCAACGAGCAGTACTTC	CASSQDRAGGINEQYF
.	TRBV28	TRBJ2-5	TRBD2	TGTGCCAGCAGTACTAGCGGGTCTAGATTAGAGACCCAGTACTTC	CASSTSGSRLETQYF
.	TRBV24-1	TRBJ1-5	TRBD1	TGTGCCACCAGTGAAGGAGGCAGGGGGCATAGTAGCAATCAGCCCCAGCATTTT	CATSEGGRGHSSNQPQHF
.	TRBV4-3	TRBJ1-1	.	TGCGCCAGCAGCCAGCCCGGTAGGAGTTATCCGAACACTGAAGCTTTCTTT	CASSQPGRSYPNTEAFF
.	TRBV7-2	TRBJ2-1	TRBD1	TGTGCCAGCAGCACGGGACAGCTTAACTACAATGAGCAGTTCTTC	CASSTGQLNYNEQFF
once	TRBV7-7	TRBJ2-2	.	TGTGCCAGCAGCTTAGGGCGGGGCCAGGCCGGGGAGCTGTTTTTT	CASSLGRGQAGELFF
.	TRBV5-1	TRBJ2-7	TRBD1	TGCGCCAGCAGCTTACGGACAGGGACCGAGCAGTACTTC	CASSLRTGTEQYF
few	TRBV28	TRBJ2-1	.	TGTGCCAGCAGCCGACCCGGGGGTTTCGCGCGCAATGAGCAGTTCTTC	CASSRPGGFARNEQFF
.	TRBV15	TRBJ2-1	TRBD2	TGTGCCACCAGCAGCGGGGAACTAGCGGGAGGGCGCCCCTACAATGAGCAGTTCTTC	CATSSGELAGGRPYNEQFF
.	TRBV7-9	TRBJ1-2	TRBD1	TGTGCCAGCAGCCCCCTCGACAGGGGAGACGGCTACACCTTC	CASSPLDRGDGYTF
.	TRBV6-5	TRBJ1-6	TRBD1	TGTGCCAGCAGAGAGGGACAGACCGATTCACCCCTCCACTTT	CASREGQTDSPLHF
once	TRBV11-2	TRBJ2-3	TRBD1	TGTGCCAGCAGCGTCAGACAGGGAAGCACAGATACGCAGTATTTT	CASSVRQGSTDTQYF
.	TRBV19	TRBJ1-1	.	TGTGCCAGTAGCCGGGGGGCAGGAACTGAAGCTTTCTTT	CASSRGAGTEAFF
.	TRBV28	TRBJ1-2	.	TGTGCCAGCAGTTACCCGACAGGCACTAACTATGGCTACACCTTC	CASSYPTGTNYGYTF
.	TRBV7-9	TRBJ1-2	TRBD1	TGTGCCAGCAGCCGGACAGGGTTAAAGGATGGCTACACCTTC	CASSRTGLKDGYTF
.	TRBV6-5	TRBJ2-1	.	TGTGCCAGCAGTACCGGGACTGCACGCTACAATGAGCAGTTCTTC	CASSTGTARYNEQFF
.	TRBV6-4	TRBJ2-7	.	TGTGCCAGCAGCGAAGACCTCTCGGGCGAGCAGTACTTC	CASSEDLSGEQYF
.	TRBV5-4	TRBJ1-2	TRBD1	TGTGCCAGCAGCTTGGTGGAGGGGGCAGGCTATGGCTACACCTTC	CASSLVEGAGYGYTF
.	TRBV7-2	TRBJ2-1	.	TGTGCCAGCAGCTTAGGGGCAATTAACAATGAGCAGTTCTTC	CASSLGAINNEQFF
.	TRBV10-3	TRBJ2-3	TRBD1	TGTGCCATCAGTGATGGACAGGGGGCGCCGGATACGCAGTATTTT	CAISDGQGAPDTQYF
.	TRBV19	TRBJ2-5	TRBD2	TGTGCCAGTAGTAGAAAGACCGCGGCTAGCGGGAGGAAGCAAGAGACCCAGTACTTC	CASSRKTAASGRKQETQYF
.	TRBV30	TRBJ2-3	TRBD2	TGTGCCTGGAGTGCCCCCCTGTGGAGCGGGAGTCGTTTAGTCACAGATACGCAGTATTTT	CAWSAPLWSGSRLVTDTQYF
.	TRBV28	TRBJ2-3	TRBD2	TGTGCCAGCGGGCGGGGGAATACAGATACGCAGTATTTT	CASGRGNTDTQYF
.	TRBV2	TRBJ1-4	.	TGTGCCAGCAGGGGCAGGGTCAGGGGTGAAAAACTGTTTTTT	CASRGRVRGEKLFF
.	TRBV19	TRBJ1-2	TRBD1	TGTGCCAGTAGTATCGCAGGGGGCATACGTGGCTACACCTTC	CASSIAGGIRGYTF
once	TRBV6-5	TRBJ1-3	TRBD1	TGTGCCAGCAGTTCTGGACAGGGGTTTGGAAACACCATATATTTT	CASSSGQGFGNTIYF
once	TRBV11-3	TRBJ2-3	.	TGTGCCAGCAGCCTCTCTGCTGGGCTTAGCACAGATACGCAGTATTTT	CASSLSAGLSTDTQYF
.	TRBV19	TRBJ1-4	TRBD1	TGTGCCAGTAGTGCGATATCGACAGGGGAGAGGGAAAAACTGTTTTTT	CASSAISTGEREKLFF
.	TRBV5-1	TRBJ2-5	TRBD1	TGCGCCAGCAGCTTGGAGCAGGGGGCAATAGCAGAGACCCAGTACTTC	CASSLEQGAIAETQYF
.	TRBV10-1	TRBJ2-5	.	TGCGCCAGCAGTGAGCTGGTGACAGCGAACCAAGAGACCCAGTACTTC	CASSELVTANQETQYF
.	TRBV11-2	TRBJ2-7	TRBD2	TGTGCCAGCAGCTTAGTGAGCGGGAGGACTTACGAGCAGTACTTC	CASSLVSGRTYEQYF
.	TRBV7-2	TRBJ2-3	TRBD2	TGTGCCAGCAGCTCCGCTAGCGGGAGGGGGGGCGCAGATACGCAGTATTTT	CASSSASGRGGADTQYF
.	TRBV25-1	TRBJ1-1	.	TGCAACGGGGATGAAGCTTTCTTT	CNGDEAFF
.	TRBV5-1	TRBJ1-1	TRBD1	TGCGCCAGCAGCTTGCCCAGGGGGCGTCGCGCTTTCTTT	CASSLPRGRRAFF
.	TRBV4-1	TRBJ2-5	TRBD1	TGCGCCAGCAGCCTTCCGCCGACAGGGGAACAAGAGACCCAGTACTTC	CASSLPPTGEQETQYF
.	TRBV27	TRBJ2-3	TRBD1	TGTGCCAGCAGTTTATCAAACAGGGGGCGGGCAGATACGCAGTATTTT	CASSLSNRGRADTQYF
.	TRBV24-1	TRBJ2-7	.	TGTGCCACCAGTGATTCCTTCTCGGGCGAGCAGTACTTC	CATSDSFSGEQYF
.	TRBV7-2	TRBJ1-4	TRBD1	TGTGCCAGCAGCTCGTCCCGGGACAGGGACCTTAATGAAAAACTGTTTTTT	CASSSSRDRDLNEKLFF
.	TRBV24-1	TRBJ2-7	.	TGTGCCACCAGTGACAATACACGCTACGAGCAGTACTTC	CATSDNTRYEQYF
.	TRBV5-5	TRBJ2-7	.	TGTGCCAGCAGCTTGGTGGACAGCAGCTCCTACGAGCAGTACTTC	CASSLVDSSSYEQYF
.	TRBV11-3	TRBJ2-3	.	TGTGCCAGCAGCTTAGGGGTGAGCGGTACGCAGTATTTT	CASSLGVSGTQYF
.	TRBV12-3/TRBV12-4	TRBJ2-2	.	TGTGCCAGCAATAGCGGCTACACCGGGGAGCTGTTTTTT	CASNSGYTGELFF
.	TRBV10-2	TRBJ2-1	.	TGCGCCAGCGCCCAAGGAGGGGGCTTCTACAATGAGCAGTTCTTC	CASAQGGGFYNEQFF
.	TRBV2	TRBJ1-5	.	TGTGCCAGCAAGGCTGGGGCAGGGATATATAGCAATCAGCCCCAGCATTTT	CASKAGAGIYSNQPQHF
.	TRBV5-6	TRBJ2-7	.	TGTGCCAGCAGCTTGGAGGGGCCCTACGAGCAGTACTTC	CASSLEGPYEQYF
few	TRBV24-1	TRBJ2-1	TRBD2	TGTGCCACCCGAGGACTAGCACACAATGAGCAGTTCTTC	CATRGLAHNEQFF
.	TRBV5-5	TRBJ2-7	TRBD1	TGTGCCAGCAGCCCCCGGGACAGGGGCTACGAGCAGTACTTC	CASSPRDRGYEQYF